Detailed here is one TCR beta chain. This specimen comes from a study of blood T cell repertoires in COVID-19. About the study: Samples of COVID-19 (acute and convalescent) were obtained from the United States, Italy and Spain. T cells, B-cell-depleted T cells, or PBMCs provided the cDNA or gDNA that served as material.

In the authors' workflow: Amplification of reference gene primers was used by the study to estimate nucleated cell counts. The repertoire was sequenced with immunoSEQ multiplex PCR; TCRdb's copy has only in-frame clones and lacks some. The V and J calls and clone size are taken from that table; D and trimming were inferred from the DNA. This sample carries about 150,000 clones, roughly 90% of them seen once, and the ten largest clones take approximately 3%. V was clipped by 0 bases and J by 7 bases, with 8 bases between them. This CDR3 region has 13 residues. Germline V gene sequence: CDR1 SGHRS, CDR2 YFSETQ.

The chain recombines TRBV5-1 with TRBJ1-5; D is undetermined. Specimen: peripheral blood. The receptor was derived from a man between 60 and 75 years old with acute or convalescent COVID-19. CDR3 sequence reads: CASSLEGSQPQHF. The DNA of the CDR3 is TGCGCCAGCAGCTTGGAAGGTAGCCAGCCCCAGCATTTT.